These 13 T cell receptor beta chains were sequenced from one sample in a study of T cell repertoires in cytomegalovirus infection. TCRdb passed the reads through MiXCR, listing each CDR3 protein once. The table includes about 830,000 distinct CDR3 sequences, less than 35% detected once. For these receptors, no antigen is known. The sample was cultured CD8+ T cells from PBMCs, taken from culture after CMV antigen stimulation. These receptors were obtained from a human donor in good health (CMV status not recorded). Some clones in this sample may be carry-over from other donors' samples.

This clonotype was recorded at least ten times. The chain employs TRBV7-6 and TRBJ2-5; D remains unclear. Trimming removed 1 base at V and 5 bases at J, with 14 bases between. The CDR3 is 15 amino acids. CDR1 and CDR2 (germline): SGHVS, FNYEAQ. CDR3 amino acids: CASSLETHAGETQYF. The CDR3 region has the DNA TGTGCCAGCAGCTTAGAGACCCACGCTGGGGAGACCCAGTACTTC.

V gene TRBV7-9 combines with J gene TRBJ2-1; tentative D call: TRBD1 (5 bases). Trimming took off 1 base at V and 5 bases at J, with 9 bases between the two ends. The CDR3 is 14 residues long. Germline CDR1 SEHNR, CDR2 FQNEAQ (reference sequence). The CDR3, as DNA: TGTGCCAGCAGCTTAGTACAGGTAAACAATGAGCAGTTCTTC. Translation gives CASSLVQVNNEQFF.

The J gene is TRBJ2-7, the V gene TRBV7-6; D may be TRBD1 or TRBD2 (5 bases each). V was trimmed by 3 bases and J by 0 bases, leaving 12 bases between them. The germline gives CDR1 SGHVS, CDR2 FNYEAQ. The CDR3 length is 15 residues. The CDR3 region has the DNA TGTGCCAGCAGCTTGGGACCCGACAGCTCCTACGAGCAGTACGTC. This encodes CASSLGPDSSYEQYV.

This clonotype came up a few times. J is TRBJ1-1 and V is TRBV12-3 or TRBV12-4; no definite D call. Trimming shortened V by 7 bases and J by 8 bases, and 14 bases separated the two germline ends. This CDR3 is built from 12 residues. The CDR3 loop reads CASTIGRGEAFF. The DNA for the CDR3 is TGTGCCAGCACCATTGGGAGAGGGGAAGCTTTCTTT.

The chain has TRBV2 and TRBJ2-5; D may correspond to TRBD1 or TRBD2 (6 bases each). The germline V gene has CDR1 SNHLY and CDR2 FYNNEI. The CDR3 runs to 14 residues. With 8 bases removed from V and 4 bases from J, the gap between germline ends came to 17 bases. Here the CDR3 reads CASGGHIVTETQYF. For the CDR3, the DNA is TGTGCCAGCGGGGGGCATATCGTGACAGAGACCCAGTACTTC.

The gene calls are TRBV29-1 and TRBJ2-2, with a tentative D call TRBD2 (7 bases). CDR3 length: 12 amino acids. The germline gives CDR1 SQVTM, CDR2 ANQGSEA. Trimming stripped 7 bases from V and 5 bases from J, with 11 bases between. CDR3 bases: TGCAGCGCCGAGGGGGGGACCGGGGAGCTGTTTTTT. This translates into CSAEGGTGELFF.

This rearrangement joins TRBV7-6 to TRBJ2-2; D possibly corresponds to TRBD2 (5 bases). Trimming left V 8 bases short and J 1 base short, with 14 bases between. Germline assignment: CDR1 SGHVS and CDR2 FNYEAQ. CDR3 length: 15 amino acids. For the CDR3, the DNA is TGTGCCAGCGGACTGACACGGCTGAACACCGGGGAGCTGTTTTTT. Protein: CASGLTRLNTGELFF.

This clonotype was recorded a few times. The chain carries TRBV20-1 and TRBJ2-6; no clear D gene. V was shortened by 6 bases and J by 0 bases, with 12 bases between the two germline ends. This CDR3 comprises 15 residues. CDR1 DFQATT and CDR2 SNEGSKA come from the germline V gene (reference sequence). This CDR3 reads CSALLSVSGANVLTF. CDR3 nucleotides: TGCAGTGCGCTACTCTCGGTCTCTGGGGCCAACGTCCTGACTTTC.

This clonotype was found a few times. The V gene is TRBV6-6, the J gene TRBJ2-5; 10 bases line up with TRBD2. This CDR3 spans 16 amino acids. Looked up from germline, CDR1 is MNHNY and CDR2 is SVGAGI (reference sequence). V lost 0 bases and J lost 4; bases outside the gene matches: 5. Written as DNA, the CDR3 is TGTGCCAGCAGTTACTCGAGAAGCGGGGGGGGAGAGACCCAGTACTTC. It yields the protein CASSYSRSGGGETQYF.

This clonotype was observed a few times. DNA of the CDR3: TGTGCCAGCAGAAAGTTAGAGTCGCACATCTACGAGCAGTACTTC. This encodes CASRKLESHIYEQYF. The chain joins TRBV11-2 to TRBJ2-7; the D is unclear. The CDR3 consists of 15 residues. V lost 6 bases and J 3 bases, leaving 18 bases between the germline ends. Germline V gene data show CDR1 as SGHAT and CDR2 as FQNNGV.

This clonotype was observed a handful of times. CDR3 amino acids: CASRPRTGTNEKLFF. The CDR3 DNA reads TGTGCCAGCAGACCGCGGACAGGTACTAATGAAAAACTGTTTTTT. V is TRBV12-3 or TRBV12-4 and J is TRBJ1-4; 7 bases align to TRBD1. The CDR3 has 15 residues. The V gene end was trimmed by 6 bases and the J gene end by 2 bases; junction bases not matched to a gene: 6.

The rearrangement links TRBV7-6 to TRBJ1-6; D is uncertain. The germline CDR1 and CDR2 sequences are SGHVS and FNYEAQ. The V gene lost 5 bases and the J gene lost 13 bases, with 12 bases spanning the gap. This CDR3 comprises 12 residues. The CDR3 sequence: CASSDSGAPLHF. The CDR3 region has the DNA TGTGCCAGCAGCGATTCCGGAGCGCCCCTCCACTTT.

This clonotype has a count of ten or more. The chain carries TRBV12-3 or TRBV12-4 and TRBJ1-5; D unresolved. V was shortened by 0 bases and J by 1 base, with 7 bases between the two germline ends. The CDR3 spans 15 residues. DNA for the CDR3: TGTGCCAGCAGTTTAGCGTTCGTGAGCAATCAGCCCCAGCATTTT. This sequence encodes CASSLAFVSNQPQHF.